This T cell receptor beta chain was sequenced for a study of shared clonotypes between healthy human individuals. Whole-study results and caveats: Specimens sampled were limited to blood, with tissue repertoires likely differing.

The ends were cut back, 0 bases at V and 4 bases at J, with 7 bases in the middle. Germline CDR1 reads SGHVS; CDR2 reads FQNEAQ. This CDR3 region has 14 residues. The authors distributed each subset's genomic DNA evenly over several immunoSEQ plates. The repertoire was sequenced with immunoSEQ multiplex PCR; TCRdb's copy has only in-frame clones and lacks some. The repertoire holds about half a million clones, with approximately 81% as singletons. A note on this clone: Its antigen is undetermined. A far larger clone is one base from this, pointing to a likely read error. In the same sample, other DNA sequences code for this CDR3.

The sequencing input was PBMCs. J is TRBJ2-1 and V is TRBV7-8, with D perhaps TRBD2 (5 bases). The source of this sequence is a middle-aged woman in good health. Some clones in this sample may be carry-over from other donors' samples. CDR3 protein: CASSLAGDYNEQFF. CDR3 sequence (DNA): TGTGCCAGCAGCTTAGCGGGAGATTACAATGAGCAGTTCTTC.